This T cell receptor beta chain was identified in a study of CD8 T cells in ankylosing spondylitis. Overall study findings and caveats: As reported, disease-linked clones showed significant enrichment in matched ankylosing spondylitis synovial fluid. Blood from ankylosing spondylitis patients appeared to carry a characteristic roughly 8-variant TCR beta motif.

CDR1 is DFQATT and CDR2 is SNEGSKA in the germline V gene (reference sequence). V was cut by 3 bases and J by 0 bases, with 20 bases left in between. The CDR3 totals 18 residues. One entry per CDR3 protein results from TCRdb running MiXCR on the 5' RACE reads. The data show 220,000 or so distinct CDR3 sequences, 15% to 20% seen once. A remark on this clonotype: What it binds is unknown.

J is TRBJ1-4 and V is TRBV20-1; the D gene is possibly TRBD1 (6 bases). Sequenced input: blood, either unsorted or a sorted T cell fraction (not recorded which). The clonotype comes from a male donor with ankylosing spondylitis. CDR3 nucleotide sequence: TGCAGTGCTAGCATTCGGGGGCTCCTTGGATCAACTAATGAAAAACTGTTTTTT. Translated: CSASIRGLLGSTNEKLFF.